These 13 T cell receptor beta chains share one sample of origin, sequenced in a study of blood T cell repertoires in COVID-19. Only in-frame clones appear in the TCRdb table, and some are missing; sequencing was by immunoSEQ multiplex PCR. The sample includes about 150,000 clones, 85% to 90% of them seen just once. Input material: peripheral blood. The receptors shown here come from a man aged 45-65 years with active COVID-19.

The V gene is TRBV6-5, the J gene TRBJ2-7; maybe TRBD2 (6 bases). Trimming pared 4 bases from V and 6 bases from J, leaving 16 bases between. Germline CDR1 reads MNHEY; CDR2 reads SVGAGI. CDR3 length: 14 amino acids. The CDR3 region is CASSSGGVAFEQYF. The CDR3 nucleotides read TGTGCCAGCAGTTCTGGAGGGGTAGCGTTCGAGCAGTACTTC.

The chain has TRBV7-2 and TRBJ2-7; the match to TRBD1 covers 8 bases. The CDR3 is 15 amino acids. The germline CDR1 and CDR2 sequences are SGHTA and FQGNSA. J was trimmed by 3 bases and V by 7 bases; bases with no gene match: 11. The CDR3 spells CASTGGWTGHYEQYF. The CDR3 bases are TGTGCCAGCACTGGGGGCTGGACAGGGCACTACGAGCAGTACTTC. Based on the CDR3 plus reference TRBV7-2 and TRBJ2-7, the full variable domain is GAGVSQSPSNKVTEKGKDVELRCDPISGHTALYWYRQSLGQGLEFLIYFQGNSAPDKSGLPSDRFSAERTGGSVSTLTIQRTQQEDSAVYLCASTGGWTGHYEQYFGPGTRLTVT.

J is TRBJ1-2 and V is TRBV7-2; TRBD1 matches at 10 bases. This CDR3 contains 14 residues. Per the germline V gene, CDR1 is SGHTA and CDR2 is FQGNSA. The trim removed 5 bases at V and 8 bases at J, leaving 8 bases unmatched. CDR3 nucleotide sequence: TGTGCCAGCAGCGCAAGGGACAGGGGATTAGGCTACACCTTC. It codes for CASSARDRGLGYTF. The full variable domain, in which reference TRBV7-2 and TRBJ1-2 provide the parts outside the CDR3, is GAGVSQSPSNKVTEKGKDVELRCDPISGHTALYWYRQSLGQGLEFLIYFQGNSAPDKSGLPSDRFSAERTGGSVSTLTIQRTQQEDSAVYLCASSARDRGLGYTFGSGTRLTVV.

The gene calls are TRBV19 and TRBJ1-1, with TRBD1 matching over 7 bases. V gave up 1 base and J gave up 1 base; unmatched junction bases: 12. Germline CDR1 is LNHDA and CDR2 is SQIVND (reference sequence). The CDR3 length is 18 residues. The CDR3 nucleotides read TGTGCCAGTAGTATAGGTAGGGGGCGCATGTTCGGGAACACTGAAGCTTTCTTT. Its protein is CASSIGRGRMFGNTEAFF.

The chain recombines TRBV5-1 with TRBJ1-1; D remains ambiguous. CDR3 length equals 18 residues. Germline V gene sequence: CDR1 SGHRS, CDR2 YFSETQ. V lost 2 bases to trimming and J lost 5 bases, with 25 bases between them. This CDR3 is CASSLLVSGVPSATEAFF. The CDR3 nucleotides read TGCGCCAGCAGCTTATTAGTCAGCGGAGTTCCGTCGGCAACTGAAGCTTTCTTT.

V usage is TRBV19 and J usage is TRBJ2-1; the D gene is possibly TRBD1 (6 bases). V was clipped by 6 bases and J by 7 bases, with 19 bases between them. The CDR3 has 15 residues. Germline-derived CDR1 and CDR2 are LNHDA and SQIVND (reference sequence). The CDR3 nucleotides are TGTGCCAGTAGCCTGAACAGGGACCCCCGAAATGAGCAGTTCTTC. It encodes CASSLNRDPRNEQFF. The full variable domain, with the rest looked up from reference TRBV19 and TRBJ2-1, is DGGITQSPKYLFRKEGQNVTLSCEQNLNHDAMYWYRQDPGQGLRLIYYSQIVNDFQKGDIAEGYSVSREKKESFPLTVTSAQKNPTAFYLCASSLNRDPRNEQFFGPGTRLTVL.

CDR3 residues: CASSLNGGSNQPQHF. The DNA for the CDR3 is TGTGCCAGCTCACTGAACGGGGGTAGCAATCAGCCCCAGCATTTT. The chain combines TRBV18 with TRBJ1-5; TRBD1 might be the D (5 bases). The CDR3 runs to 15 residues. The V end was cut by 4 bases, the J end by 0 bases, with 10 bases between. CDR1 and CDR2 from the germline V gene are KGHSH and LQKENI.

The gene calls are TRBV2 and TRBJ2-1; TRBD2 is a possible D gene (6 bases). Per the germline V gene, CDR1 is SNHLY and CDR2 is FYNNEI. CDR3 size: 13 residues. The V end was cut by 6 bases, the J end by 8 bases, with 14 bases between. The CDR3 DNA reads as TGTGCCAGCAGGGGGACTTTCGCTTATGAGCAGTTCTTC. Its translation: CASRGTFAYEQFF.

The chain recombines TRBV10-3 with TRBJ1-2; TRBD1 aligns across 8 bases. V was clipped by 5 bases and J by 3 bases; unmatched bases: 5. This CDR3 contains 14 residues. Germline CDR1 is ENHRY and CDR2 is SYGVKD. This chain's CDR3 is CAISWTGRDYGYTF. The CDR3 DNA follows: TGTGCCATCAGTTGGACAGGGAGGGACTATGGCTACACCTTC.

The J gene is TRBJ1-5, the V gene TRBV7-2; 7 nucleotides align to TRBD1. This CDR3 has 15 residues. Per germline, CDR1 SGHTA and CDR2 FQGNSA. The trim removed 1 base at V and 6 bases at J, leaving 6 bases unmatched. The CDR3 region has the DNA TGTGCCAGCAGCTTAGGTCCAGGGGGTGGTCAGCCCCAGCATTTT. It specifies CASSLGPGGGQPQHF.

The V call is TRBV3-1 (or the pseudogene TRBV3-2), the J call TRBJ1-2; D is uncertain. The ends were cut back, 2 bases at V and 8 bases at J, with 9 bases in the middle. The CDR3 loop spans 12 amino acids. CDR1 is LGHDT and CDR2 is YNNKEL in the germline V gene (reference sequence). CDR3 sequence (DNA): TGTGCCAGCAGCCAAATAGGGAGCGGCTACACCTTC. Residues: CASSQIGSGYTF.

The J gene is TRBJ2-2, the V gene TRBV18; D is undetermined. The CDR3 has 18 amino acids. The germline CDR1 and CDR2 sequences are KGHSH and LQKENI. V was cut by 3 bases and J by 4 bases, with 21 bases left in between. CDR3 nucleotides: TGTGCCAGCTCACCTAGCTCACCCATGGTGTTGGGCACCGGGGAGCTGTTTTTT. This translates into CASSPSSPMVLGTGELFF.

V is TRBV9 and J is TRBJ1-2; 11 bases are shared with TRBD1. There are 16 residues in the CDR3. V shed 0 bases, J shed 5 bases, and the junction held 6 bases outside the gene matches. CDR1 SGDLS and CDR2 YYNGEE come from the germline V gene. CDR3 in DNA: TGTGCCAGCAGCGTAGGCGGGACAGGGGGAAAGTATGGCTACACCTTC. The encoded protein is CASSVGGTGGKYGYTF.